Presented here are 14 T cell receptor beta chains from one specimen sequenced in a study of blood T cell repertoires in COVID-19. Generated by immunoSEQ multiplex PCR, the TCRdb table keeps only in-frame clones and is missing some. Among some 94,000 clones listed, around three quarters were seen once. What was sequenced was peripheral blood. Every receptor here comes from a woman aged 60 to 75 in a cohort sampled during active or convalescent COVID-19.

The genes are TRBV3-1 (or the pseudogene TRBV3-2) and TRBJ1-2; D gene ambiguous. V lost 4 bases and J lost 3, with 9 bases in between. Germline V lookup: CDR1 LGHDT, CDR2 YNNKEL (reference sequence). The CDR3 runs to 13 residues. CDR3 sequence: CASSRGVDYGYTF. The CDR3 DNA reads TGTGCCAGCAGCCGCGGGGTTGACTATGGCTACACCTTC.

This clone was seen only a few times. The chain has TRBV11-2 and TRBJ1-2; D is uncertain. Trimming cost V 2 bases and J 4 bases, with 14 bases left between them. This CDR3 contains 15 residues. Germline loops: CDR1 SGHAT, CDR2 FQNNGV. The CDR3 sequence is CASSLSGSPSYGYTF. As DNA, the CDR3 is TGTGCCAGCAGCTTATCAGGTTCCCCCTCCTATGGCTACACCTTC.

CDR3 sequence (DNA): TGCGCCAGCCACCGGGACGGGGGACGGGGAATCTATGGCTACACCTTC. Residues: CASHRDGGRGIYGYTF. The chain has TRBV5-1 and TRBJ1-2; TRBD1 is a possible D gene (5 bases). Trimming pared 7 bases from V and 4 bases from J, leaving 23 bases between. Germline V lookup: CDR1 SGHRS, CDR2 YFSETQ. The CDR3 contains 16 residues.

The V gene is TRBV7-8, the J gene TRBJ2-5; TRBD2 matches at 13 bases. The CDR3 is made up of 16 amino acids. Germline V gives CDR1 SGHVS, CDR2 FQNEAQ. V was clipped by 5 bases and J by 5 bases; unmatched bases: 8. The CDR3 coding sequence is TGTGCCAGCAGCCCACGGACTAGCGGGGGATCGGAGACCCAGTACTTC. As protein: CASSPRTSGGSETQYF. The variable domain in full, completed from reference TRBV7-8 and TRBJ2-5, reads GAGVSQSPRYKVAKRGQDVALRCDPISGHVSLFWYQQALGQGPEFLTYFQNEAQLDKSGLPSDRFFAERPEGSVSTLKIQRTQQEDSAVYLCASSPRTSGGSETQYFGPGTRLLVL.

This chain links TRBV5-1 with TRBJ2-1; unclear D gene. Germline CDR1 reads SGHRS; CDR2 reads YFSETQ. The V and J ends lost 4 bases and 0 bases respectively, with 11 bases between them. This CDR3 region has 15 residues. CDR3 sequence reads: CASSAPTSSYNEQFF. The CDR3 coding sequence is TGCGCCAGCAGCGCCCCCACGAGCTCCTACAATGAGCAGTTCTTC.

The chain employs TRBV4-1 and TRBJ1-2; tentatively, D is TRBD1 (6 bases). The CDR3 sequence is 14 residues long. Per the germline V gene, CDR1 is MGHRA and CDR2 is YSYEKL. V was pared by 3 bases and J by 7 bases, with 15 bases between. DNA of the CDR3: TGCGCCAGCAGCCAGATACAGGGTATAGGTGGCTACACCTTC. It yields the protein CASSQIQGIGGYTF.

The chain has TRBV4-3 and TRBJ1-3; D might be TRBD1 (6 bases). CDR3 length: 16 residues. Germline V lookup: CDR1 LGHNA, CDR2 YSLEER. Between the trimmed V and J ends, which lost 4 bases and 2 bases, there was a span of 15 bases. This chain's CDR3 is CASSLDGGRTGNTIYF. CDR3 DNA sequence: TGCGCCAGCAGCCTAGACGGGGGGCGCACTGGAAACACCATATATTTT.

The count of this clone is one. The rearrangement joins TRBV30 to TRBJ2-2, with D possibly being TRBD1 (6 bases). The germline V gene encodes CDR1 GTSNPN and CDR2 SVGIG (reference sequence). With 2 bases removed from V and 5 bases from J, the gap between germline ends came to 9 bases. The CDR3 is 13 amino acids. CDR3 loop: CAWSPTGTGELFF. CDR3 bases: TGTGCCTGGAGTCCAACAGGGACCGGGGAGCTGTTTTTT. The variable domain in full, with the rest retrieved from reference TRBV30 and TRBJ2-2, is SQTIHQWPATLVQPVGSPLSLECTVEGTSNPNLYWYRQAAGRGLQLLFYSVGIGQISSEVPQNLSASRPQDRQFILSSKKLLLSDSGFYLCAWSPTGTGELFFGEGSRLTVL.

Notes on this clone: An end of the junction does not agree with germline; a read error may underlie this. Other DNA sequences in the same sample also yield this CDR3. Here the CDR3 DNA reads TGTGCCAGTAGCCACGGAGGGAACACTGAAGCTTTCTTT. This sequence encodes CASSHGGNTEAFF. This sequence joins TRBV3-1 (or the pseudogene TRBV3-2) and TRBJ1-1, with D unclear. The germline CDR1 and CDR2 sequences are LGHDT and YNNKEL (reference sequence). The CDR3 runs to 13 residues.

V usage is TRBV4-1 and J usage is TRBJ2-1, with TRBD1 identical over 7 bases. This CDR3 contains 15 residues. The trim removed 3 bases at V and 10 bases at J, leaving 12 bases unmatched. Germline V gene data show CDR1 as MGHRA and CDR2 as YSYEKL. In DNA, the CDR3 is TGCGCCAGCAGCCAGAGGGGGTCAACAGGGGACGAGCAGTTCTTC. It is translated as CASSQRGSTGDEQFF.

CDR3 DNA sequence: TGTGCCAGCAGTGAATTGGGCAGGGGCATCACTGAAGCTTTCTTT. Residues: CASSELGRGITEAFF. The chain joins TRBV6-1 to TRBJ1-1; TRBD1 is a possible D gene (6 bases). V lost 2 bases and J 4 bases, leaving 14 bases between the germline ends. The CDR3 is 15 amino acids. Germline V gives CDR1 MNHNS, CDR2 SASEGT.

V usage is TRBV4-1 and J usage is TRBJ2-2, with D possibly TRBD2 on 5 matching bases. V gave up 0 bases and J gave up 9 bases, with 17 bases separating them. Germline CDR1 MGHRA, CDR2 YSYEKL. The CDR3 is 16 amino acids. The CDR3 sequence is CASSQDPSFRGRELFF. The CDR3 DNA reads TGCGCCAGCAGCCAAGATCCGTCCTTTCGGGGAAGGGAGCTGTTTTTT.

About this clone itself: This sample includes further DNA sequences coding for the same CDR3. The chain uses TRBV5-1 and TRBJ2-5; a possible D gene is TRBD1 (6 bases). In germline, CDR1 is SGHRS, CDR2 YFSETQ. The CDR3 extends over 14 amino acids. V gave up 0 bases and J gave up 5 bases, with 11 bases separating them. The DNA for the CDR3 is TGCGCCAGCAGCTTGGGAGGGGGAACGGAGACCCAGTACTTC. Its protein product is CASSLGGGTETQYF.

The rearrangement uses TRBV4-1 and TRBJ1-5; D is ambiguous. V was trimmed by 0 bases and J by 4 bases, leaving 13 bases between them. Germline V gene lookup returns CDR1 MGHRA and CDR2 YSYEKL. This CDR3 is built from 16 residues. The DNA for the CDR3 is TGCGCCAGCAGCCAAGATCTCAGACAAAAAAATCAGCCCCAGCATTTT. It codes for CASSQDLRQKNQPQHF.